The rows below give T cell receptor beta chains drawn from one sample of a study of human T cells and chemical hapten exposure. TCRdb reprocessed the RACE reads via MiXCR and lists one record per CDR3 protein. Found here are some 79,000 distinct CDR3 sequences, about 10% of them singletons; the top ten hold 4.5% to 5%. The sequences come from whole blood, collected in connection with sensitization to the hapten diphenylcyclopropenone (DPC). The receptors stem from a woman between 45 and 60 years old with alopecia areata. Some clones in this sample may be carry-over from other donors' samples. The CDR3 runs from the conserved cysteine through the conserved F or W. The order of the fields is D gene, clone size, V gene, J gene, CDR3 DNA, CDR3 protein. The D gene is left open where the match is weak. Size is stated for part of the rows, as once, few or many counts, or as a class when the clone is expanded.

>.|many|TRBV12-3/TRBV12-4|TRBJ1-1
TGTGCCAGCAGTTTTTCCTCGGGCCCTGAAGCTTTCTTT
CASSFSSGPEAFF
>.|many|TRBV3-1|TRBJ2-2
TGTGCCAGCAGCCAAGGTGAAGCGGGGAACACCGGGGAGCTGTTTTTT
CASSQGEAGNTGELFF
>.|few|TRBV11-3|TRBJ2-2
TGTGCCAGCAGCGGTACTAGCCGGGTGGCCGGGGAGCTGTTTTTT
CASSGTSRVAGELFF
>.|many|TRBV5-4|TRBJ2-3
TGTGCCAGCAGCTTGGCCGGGATACCCACAGATACGCAGTATTTT
CASSLAGIPTDTQYF
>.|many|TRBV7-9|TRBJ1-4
TGTGCCAGCAGCTTACAGGGGTCGGGTGAAAAACTGTTTTTT
CASSLQGSGEKLFF
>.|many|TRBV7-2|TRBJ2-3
TGTGCCAGCAGCTTAGCGAGCACAGATACGCAGTATTTT
CASSLASTDTQYF
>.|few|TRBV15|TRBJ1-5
TGTGCCACCAGCAGAGAGAAGGACAGCAATCAGCCCCAGCATTTT
CATSREKDSNQPQHF
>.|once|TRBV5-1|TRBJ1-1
TGCGTCAGCAGCTTGGAGCTCCTAATGAACACTGAAGCTTTCTTT
CVSSLELLMNTEAFF
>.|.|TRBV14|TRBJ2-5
TGTGCCAGCAGCCTTCGACAAGCCCAAGAGACCCAGTACTTC
CASSLRQAQETQYF
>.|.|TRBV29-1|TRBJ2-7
TGCAGCGTTGAAGGGATGGGCGAGCAGTACTTC
CSVEGMGEQYF
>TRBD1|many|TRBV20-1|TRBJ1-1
TGCAGTGCCCAGCAGTCAGGGGGAAGCACTGAAGCTTTCTTT
CSAQQSGGSTEAFF
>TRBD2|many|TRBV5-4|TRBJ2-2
TGTGCCAGCTCCCCTCTAGCGGGAGTAACCGTAACCGGGGAGCTGTTTTTT
CASSPLAGVTVTGELFF
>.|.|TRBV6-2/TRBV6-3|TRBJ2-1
TGTGCCAGCACCGGGACGGTGCACAATGAGCAGTTCTTC
CASTGTVHNEQFF
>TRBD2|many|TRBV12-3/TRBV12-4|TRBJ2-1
TGTGCCAGCAGCCCCGGGACTAGCGGGAGGGCCGTACTAGGGAATGAGCAGTTCTTC
CASSPGTSGRAVLGNEQFF
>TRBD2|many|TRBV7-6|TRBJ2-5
TGTGCCAGCAGCCCAGAGCGGGGGGGGGAGACCCAGTACTTC
CASSPERGGETQYF
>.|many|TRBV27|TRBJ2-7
TGTGCCAGCAGGCGACAGATCGCCTCCTACGAGCAGTACTTC
CASRRQIASYEQYF
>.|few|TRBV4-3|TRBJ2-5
TGCGCCAGCAGCAACATCATCGGGGGAAGGTTGGCCCAAGAGACCCAGTACTTC
CASSNIIGGRLAQETQYF
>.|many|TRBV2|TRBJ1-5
TGTGCCAGCAGCCAGGAGCGCAATCAGCCCCAGCATTTT
CASSQERNQPQHF
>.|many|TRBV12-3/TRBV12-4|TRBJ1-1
TGTGCCATCCTCGAGGGGTCGGGGACTGAAGCTTTCTTT
CAILEGSGTEAFF
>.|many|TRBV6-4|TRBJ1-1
TGTGCCAGCAGTCCGGAAGAGAACACTGAAGCTTTCTTT
CASSPEENTEAFF
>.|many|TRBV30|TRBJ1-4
TGTGCCTGGAGGCCGGGGGAAGGGAGTGAAAAACTGTTTTTT
CAWRPGEGSEKLFF
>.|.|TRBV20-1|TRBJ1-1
TGCAGTGCTAGAGATGGACACACTGAAGCTTTCTTT
CSARDGHTEAFF
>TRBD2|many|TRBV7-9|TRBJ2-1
TGTGCCAGCAGCCCCTACGGGGGGAAGGGGGAGCAGTTCTTC
CASSPYGGKGEQFF
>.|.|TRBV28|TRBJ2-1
TGTGCCAGCAGGCCCGGGACATTCCTCTACAATGAGCAGTTCTTC
CASRPGTFLYNEQFF
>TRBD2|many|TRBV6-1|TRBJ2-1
TGTGCCAGCAGTGGTATTAGCGGGGCGAGGTCCTACAATGAGCAGTTCTTC
CASSGISGARSYNEQFF
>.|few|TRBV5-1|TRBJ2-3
TGCGCCAGCAGCTTCTCGCCCGGCACAGATACGCAGTATTTT
CASSFSPGTDTQYF
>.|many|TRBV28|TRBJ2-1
TGTGCCAGCAGTCTTGAGGTATTGGCCCCGCAGCAGTTCTTC
CASSLEVLAPQQFF
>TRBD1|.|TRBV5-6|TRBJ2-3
TGTGCCAGCAGCACCACAGGGGGCGCGGATACGCAGTATTTT
CASSTTGGADTQYF
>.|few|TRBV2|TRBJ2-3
TGTGCCAGCAGCCCGGAGGACAGATCCACAGATACGCAGTATTTT
CASSPEDRSTDTQYF
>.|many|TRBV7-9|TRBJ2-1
TGTGCCAGGAGGAACACCTCCCGCGGCTACAATGAGCAGTTCTTC
CARRNTSRGYNEQFF
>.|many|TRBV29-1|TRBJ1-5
TGCAGCGCTCAGGGAACAGATCAGCCCCAGCATTTT
CSAQGTDQPQHF
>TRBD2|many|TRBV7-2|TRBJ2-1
TGTGCCAGCAGCTTAATAAAAAGGCGGGAGAGCTCAGAGAATGAGCAGTTCTTC
CASSLIKRRESSENEQFF
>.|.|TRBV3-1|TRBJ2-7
TGTGCCAGCAGCCAAGTTTTCACCAGGGGAGCCTACGAGCAGTACTTC
CASSQVFTRGAYEQYF
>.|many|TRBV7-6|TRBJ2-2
TGTGCCAGCAGCTTTTCCAGGGGGGTCTTGGCCGGGGAGCTGTTTTTT
CASSFSRGVLAGELFF
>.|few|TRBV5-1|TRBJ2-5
TGCGCCAGCAGACCCGAAAGCGGTGCGACCCAGTACTTC
CASRPESGATQYF
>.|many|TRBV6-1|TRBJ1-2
TGTGCCAGCAGTGAATTCTGGCAGGCTGAGCACCCTGGCTACACCTTC
CASSEFWQAEHPGYTF
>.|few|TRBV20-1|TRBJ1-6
TGCAGTGCTAGTCCTGTGGAGCAGGGTTATTCACCCCTCCACTTT
CSASPVEQGYSPLHF
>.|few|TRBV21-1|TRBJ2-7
TGTGCCACCGGGACAGGGGGCTGGGAGCAGTACTTC
CATGTGGWEQYF
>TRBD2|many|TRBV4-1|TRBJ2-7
TGCGCCAGCAGCGCCCGCCCCGGGACTAGCGGAGCTACCTACGAGCAGTACTTC
CASSARPGTSGATYEQYF
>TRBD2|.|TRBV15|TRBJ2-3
TGTGCCACCAGCAGAGACTCTGCGACTAGCGGTAGCACAGATACGCAGTATTTT
CATSRDSATSGSTDTQYF
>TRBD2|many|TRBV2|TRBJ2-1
TGTGCCAGCAGTCTAGCGGGAGGGAACTCCTACAATGAGCAGTTCTTC
CASSLAGGNSYNEQFF
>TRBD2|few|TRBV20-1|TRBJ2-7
TGCAGTGCCCAAGGACTAGCGGGAGTAGACTACGAGCAGTACTTC
CSAQGLAGVDYEQYF
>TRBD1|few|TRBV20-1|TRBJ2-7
TGCAGTGCTAGAGTGGGACAGGCGACCTACGAGCAGTACTTC
CSARVGQATYEQYF
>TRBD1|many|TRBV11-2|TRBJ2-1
TGTGCCAGCAGCGTACGGACAGGGGGGAGCAATGAGCAGTTCTTC
CASSVRTGGSNEQFF
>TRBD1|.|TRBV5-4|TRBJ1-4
TGTGCCAGCAGTTTTACAGGGGCAACTAATGAAAAACTGTTTTTT
CASSFTGATNEKLFF
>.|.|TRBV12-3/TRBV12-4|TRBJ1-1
TGTGCCAGCAGTTTACTGGTCAGTGAAGCTTTCTTT
CASSLLVSEAFF
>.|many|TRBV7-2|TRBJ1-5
TGTGCCAGCAGCTTACAACAGGGCAATCAGCCCCAGCATTTT
CASSLQQGNQPQHF
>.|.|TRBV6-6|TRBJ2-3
TGTGCCAGTACGGGGGATACGCAGTATTTT
CASTGDTQYF
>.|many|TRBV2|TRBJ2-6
TGTGCCACCAAAGGGGGGACTGGGGCCAACGTCCTGACTTTC
CATKGGTGANVLTF
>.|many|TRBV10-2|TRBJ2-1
TGCGCCAGCAGTGAATCTCTCTCCTCGAGCTCCTACAATGAGCAGTTCTTC
CASSESLSSSSYNEQFF
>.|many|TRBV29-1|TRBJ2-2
TGCAGCGTCAACTCGGCATACGGCGGCCCTTCTGGCGGGGAGCTGTTTTTT
CSVNSAYGGPSGGELFF
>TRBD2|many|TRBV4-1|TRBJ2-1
TGCGCCAGCAGCCTGAGTAGCGGGAGCTACAATGAGCAGTTCTTC
CASSLSSGSYNEQFF
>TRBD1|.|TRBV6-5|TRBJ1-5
TGTGCCAGCAGTCGGACAGGGTCTGGCAATCAGCCCCAGCATTTT
CASSRTGSGNQPQHF
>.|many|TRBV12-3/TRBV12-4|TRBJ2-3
TGTGCCAGCAGTTCTGCAAACGGAGCGGATACGCAGTATTTT
CASSSANGADTQYF
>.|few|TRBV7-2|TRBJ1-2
TGTGCCAGCAGCTTAGGGGGTGCTGACTATGGCTACACCTTC
CASSLGGADYGYTF
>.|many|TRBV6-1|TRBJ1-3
TGTGCCAGCGGGACCCACTCTGGAAACACCATATATTTT
CASGTHSGNTIYF
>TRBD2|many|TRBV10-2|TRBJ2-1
TGCGCCACCACTTCGGCGGGAGCCGCCTACAATGAGCAGTTCTTC
CATTSAGAAYNEQFF
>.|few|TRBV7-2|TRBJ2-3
TGTGCCAGCAGCCCCGAAGTAGGTCGAGATACGCAGTATTTT
CASSPEVGRDTQYF
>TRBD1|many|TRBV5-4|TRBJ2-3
TGTGCCAGCAGCTTGGTTGGGACAGAGGGAGATACGCAGTATTTT
CASSLVGTEGDTQYF
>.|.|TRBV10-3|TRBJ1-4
TGTGCCATCAGTAGGACCGTAGCTGAAAAACTGTTTTTT
CAISRTVAEKLFF